The rows below give T cell receptor beta chains drawn from one sample of a study of blood T cell repertoires in COVID-19. Produced via immunoSEQ multiplex PCR; TCRdb's table is partial and in-frame only. Altogether 250,000 to 350,000 clones are present, about 92% being singletons, with the ten largest covering around 20%. The specimen was PBMCs or T cells enriched from blood (not recorded which). All receptors derive from a woman aged 25-40 years who had recovered from COVID-19. Both conserved end residues are part of each CDR3. The order of the fields is D gene, clone size, V gene, J gene, CDR3 protein, CDR3 DNA. A D gene is named only where the DNA matches it firmly. A row's size may be missing; if present it is once, few, many or a size class.

NA	NA	TRBV5-1	TRBJ1-3	CASSPHLAGSGNTIYF	TGCGCCAGCAGCCCCCATTTGGCAGGGTCTGGAAACACCATATATTTT
TRBD2	NA	TRBV15	TRBJ2-2	CATSRGSGSTGELFF	TGTGCCACCAGCAGAGGGAGCGGGAGCACCGGGGAGCTGTTTTTT
TRBD1	NA	TRBV10-3	TRBJ2-3	CAISEPRDSSTDTQYF	TGTGCCATCAGTGAGCCGAGGGACAGCAGCACAGATACGCAGTATTTT
TRBD2	NA	TRBV7-3	TRBJ2-1	CASSRTTSGGANEQFF	TGTGCCAGCAGCCGCACGACTAGCGGGGGGGCCAATGAGCAGTTCTTC
NA	NA	TRBV7-2	TRBJ1-2	CASSLNQEGVGYTF	TGTGCCAGCAGCTTAAACCAGGAAGGGGTTGGCTACACCTTC
NA	NA	TRBV6-1	TRBJ1-5	CASSEGRNQPQHF	TGTGCCAGCAGTGAAGGGAGAAATCAGCCCCAGCATTTT
TRBD1	NA	TRBV4-1	TRBJ1-6	CASSQEDRVNSPLHF	TGCGCCAGCAGCCAAGAGGACAGGGTTAATTCACCCCTCCACTTT
TRBD2	NA	TRBV3-1/TRBV3-2	TRBJ2-5	CASSASGGLLETQYF	TGTGCCAGCAGCGCCAGCGGGGGGTTATTAGAGACCCAGTACTTC
TRBD1	once	TRBV24-1	TRBJ2-2	CATSVKDRGITGELFF	TGTGCCACCAGTGTTAAAGACAGGGGGATTACGGGGGAGCTGTTTTTT
NA	NA	TRBV6-5	TRBJ1-4	CASRDSGFGNEKLFF	TGTGCCAGCAGGGACAGCGGTTTTGGGAATGAAAAACTGTTTTTT
NA	NA	TRBV10-3	TRBJ2-1	CAISDGEGSYNEQFF	TGTGCCATCAGTGATGGAGAGGGCTCCTACAATGAGCAGTTCTTC
TRBD1	NA	TRBV7-2	TRBJ2-4	CASSFRGGTKNIQYF	TGTGCCAGCAGCTTCCGAGGGGGCACCAAAAACATTCAGTACTTC
TRBD1	NA	TRBV5-4	TRBJ2-5	CASSQILGQGGQETQYF	TGTGCCAGCAGCCAGATTCTAGGACAGGGGGGCCAAGAGACCCAGTACTTC
NA	NA	TRBV19	TRBJ2-3	CASSSLASTDTQYF	TGTGCCAGTAGTAGCCTAGCCTCCACAGATACGCAGTATTTT
TRBD1	NA	TRBV18	TRBJ1-2	CASSPGTGNYGYTF	TGTGCCAGCTCTCCCGGGACAGGGAACTATGGCTACACCTTC
NA	NA	TRBV4-3	TRBJ1-2	CASSQDWAGWGNGYTF	TGCGCCAGCAGCCAAGATTGGGCAGGGTGGGGAAATGGCTACACCTTC
TRBD2	NA	TRBV9	TRBJ2-1	CASSVGLAGRNEQFF	TGTGCCAGCAGCGTAGGACTAGCGGGAAGAAATGAGCAGTTCTTC
NA	NA	TRBV29-1	TRBJ2-7	CSVGRGSGGSYEQYF	TGCAGCGTTGGCAGAGGTAGCGGCGGATCCTACGAGCAGTACTTC
NA	NA	TRBV3-1/TRBV3-2	TRBJ2-7	CASSHGAYEQYF	TGTGCCAGCAGCCATGGAGCGTACGAGCAGTACTTC
NA	NA	TRBV12-3/TRBV12-4	TRBJ2-1	CASSPPGGDDTFF	TGTGCCAGCAGTCCACCCGGTGGCGACGACACGTTCTTC
NA	NA	TRBV5-1	TRBJ2-2	CASSFVDGELFF	TGCGCCAGCAGCTTTGTAGACGGGGAGCTGTTTTTT
TRBD2	NA	TRBV9	TRBJ2-2	CASSPITGSGRGNTGELFF	TGTGCCAGCAGCCCCATCACCGGTAGCGGGAGGGGGAACACCGGGGAGCTGTTTTTT
NA	NA	TRBV4-2	TRBJ2-3	CASSQVEAGGTDTQYF	TGTGCCAGCAGCCAAGTAGAGGCAGGGGGCACAGATACGCAGTATTTT